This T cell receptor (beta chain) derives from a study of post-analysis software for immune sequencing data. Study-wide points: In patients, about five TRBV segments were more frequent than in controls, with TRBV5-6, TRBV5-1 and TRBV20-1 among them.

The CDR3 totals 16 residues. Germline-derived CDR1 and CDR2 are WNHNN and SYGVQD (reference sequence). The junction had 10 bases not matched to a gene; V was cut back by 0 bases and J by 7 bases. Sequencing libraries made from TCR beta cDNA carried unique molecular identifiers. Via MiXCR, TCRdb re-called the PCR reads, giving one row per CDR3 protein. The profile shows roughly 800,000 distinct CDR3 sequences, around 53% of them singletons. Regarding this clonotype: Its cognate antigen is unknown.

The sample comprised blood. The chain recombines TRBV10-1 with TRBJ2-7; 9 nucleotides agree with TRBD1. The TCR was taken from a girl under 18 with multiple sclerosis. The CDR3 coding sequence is TGCGCCAGCAGTGAGTCGGGACAGGGTACAGGAGGGGAGCAGTACTTC. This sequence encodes CASSESGQGTGGEQYF.